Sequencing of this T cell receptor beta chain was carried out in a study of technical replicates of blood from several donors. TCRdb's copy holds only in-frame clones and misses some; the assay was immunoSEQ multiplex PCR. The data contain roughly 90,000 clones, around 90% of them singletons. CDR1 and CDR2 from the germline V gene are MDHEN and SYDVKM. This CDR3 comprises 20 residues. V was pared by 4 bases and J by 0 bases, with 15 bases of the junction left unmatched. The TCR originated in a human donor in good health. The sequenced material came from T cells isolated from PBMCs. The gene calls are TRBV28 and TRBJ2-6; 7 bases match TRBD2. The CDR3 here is CASSYTVSGRAFSGANVLTF. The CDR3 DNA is TGTGCCAGCAGTTATACCGTGAGTGGGAGGGCCTTCTCTGGGGCCAACGTCCTGACTTTC. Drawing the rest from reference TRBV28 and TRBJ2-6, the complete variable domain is DVKVTQSSRYLVKRTGEKVFLECVQDMDHENMFWYRQDPGLGLRLIYFSYDVKMKEKGDIPEGYSVSREKKERFSLILESASTNQTSMYLCASSYTVSGRAFSGANVLTFGAGSRLTVL.